This T cell receptor beta chain stems from a study of CXCR3-negative and CXCR3-positive naive CD8 T cells. Study as a whole: Sequencing brought in 150 million or so TRB reads altogether, and each library got about 1.5 +/- 0.3 million.

Study-wide points: Cryopreserved cells showed partially decreased CXCR3 expression, and most assays used fresh PBMCs. Naive subsets had comparable surface CD5, so TRB CDR3 properties gauged TCR strength.

The CDR3 loop spans 15 amino acids. From germline, CDR1 is LGHNA and CDR2 YNFKEQ. A word on this clonotype: Its target is not known.

The authors made the TRB cDNA libraries by 5' RACE using UMI labels. One entry per CDR3 protein, without DNA, is what TCRdb gives after re-calling the 5' RACE reads. In total, the table holds about 41,000 distinct CDR3 sequences. The receptor was isolated from a human donor in good health. Some clones in this sample may be carry-over from other donors' samples. This sequence joins TRBV4-2 and TRBJ2-5; TCRdb's assignment of TRBD1 cannot be checked, as there is no DNA. Sequencing was performed on memory CD8+ T cells from blood. The CDR3 spells CASSQEWQGIETQYF.